This T cell receptor beta chain was sequenced during a study of T cell responses to AZD1222 COVID-19 vaccine (dated by TCRdb to about 2021). For the wider study: TCR sequencing was performed for 230 to 250 trial participants, of whom 200 to 210 were given two doses of AZD1222 and some 26 were given two doses of MenACWY control vaccine. Trial participants were enrolled into age subgroups of 18-55, 56-69 and 70-plus years, which contained around 140, 26 and 57 TCR-sequenced participants, respectively. Summary of the overall study and its limitations: Reportedly, almost half of the unique spike-specific TCRs recognized epitopes lying outside the regions that are mutated in the B.1.351 and B.1.1.7 variants. Because no day 14 peak-response samples were available, repertoires were characterized only after the peak T cell response. Conclusions about previously exposed vaccinees were limited because only six AZD1222 recipients were SARS-CoV-2 seropositive at baseline. The vaccine-associated CD4 TCRs covered the entire spike protein, and the dominant responses fell in regions 160-218 and 743-854. In the small 56-69-year group, the increase in depth fell short of significance, most likely because of low power. Participants were mostly white British, with more females than males. The authors suggested clonal diversity may have been underestimated. After two AZD1222 doses, spike-specific TCR breadth and depth were significantly higher than at day 0 and than in MenACWY recipients.

To note about this clone: The specificity of this receptor is unknown. Per-base quality was not reported, and no clone a single base away is much larger than it. Other nucleotide sequences in the sample specify the same CDR3.

Based on the germline V gene, the CDR1 and CDR2 sequences are KGHSH and LQKENI. Spanning cysteine to phenylalanine, the CDR3 consists of 14 amino acids. CDR3 DNA only is kept here, 42 bases in frame from base 1. The V and J ends are trimmed by 3 bases and 0 bases, leaving 6 bases between them. The CDR3 regions of human TCRbeta chains were analyzed by immunosequencing. As for how the authors treated the data: TCRs in the repertoires were compared against a reference library of SARS-CoV-2-specific TCRs that had been generated with the MIRA antigen-specificity platform. Breadth was defined as the fraction of unique TCRs that were SARS-CoV-2-associated, and depth was defined as the fraction of total T cells that were SARS-CoV-2-associated. Using the MIRA data, each spike-specific TCR was assigned both to the spike region to which the TCR was reactive and to a CD4 or CD8 class. Log10-transformed breadth and depth values were compared by one-way ANOVA with Sidak's multiple comparisons tests. TCRdb stores this immuneACCESS table with in-frame sequences only. Part of the clones is absent; in the studies checked, under half of the shortfall reflects unresolved V genes, and no reason is known for the rest. That table gives V, J and clone size, and the DNA gave D and trimming. The sample table records 170,000 or so clones; 90% to 95% of these occur just once. The top ten clones comprise around 0.98% of the sample.

The time point label on this specimen signifies: about 28 days (+/-7) after the second vaccine dose. Per the publication, the treatment or condition label means: meningococcal conjugate vaccine given as trial control. The vaccinee samples were drawn from two UK trials, COV001 and COV002, one of which was a single-blind randomized controlled phase 2/3 trial testing AZD1222 (ChAdOx1 nCoV-19) in healthy adults. For TCRbeta chain sequencing, PBMC samples from trial participants were taken at day 0 and at day 28 after the second dose. The receptor comes from an adult who received the MenACWY meningococcal vaccine as a control. Recombination linked TRBV18 to TRBJ1-5, with the D gene uncertain. The starting material was peripheral blood, obtained 28 days after the second dose of the MenACWY control vaccine. CDR3 protein: CASSPGSSNQPQHF. The DNA is TGTGCCAGCTCACCGGGCTCTAGCAATCAGCCCCAGCATTTT.